These T cell receptor beta chains were read from a single sample in a study of cytomegalovirus exposure and HLA in healthy donors. Using immunoSEQ multiplex PCR, the repertoire was profiled, and TCRdb retains in-frame clones only, with some absent. The table records 150,000 to 200,000 clones, 86% of them present only once. The sample was PBMCs. Source of these receptors: a man younger than 30 in good health and CMV-seropositive. Each CDR3 is given with its conserved first and last residue. D genes are given only for firm matches. Not all rows give a size; the values are once, few, many and, for expanded clones, a class.

cdr3_length	d_call	clone_size	v_call	j_call	cdr3_nt	cdr3_aa
13	NA	once	TRBV7-2	TRBJ1-1	TGTGCCAGCAGCTTAGAGACACGCTTGAGAGCTTTCTTT	CASSLETRLRAFF
17	TRBD2	NA	TRBV28	TRBJ2-6	TGTGCCAGCAGCCAAACCGGACTAGTATCTGGGGCCAACGTCCTGACTTTC	CASSQTGLVSGANVLTF
12	NA	NA	TRBV28	TRBJ2-5	TGTGCCAGCACCACGACAAAAGAGACCCAGTACTTC	CASTTTKETQYF
16	NA	few	TRBV28	TRBJ2-7	TGTGCCAGCAGTCCCCCCCGCCGGGAACTAGCCTACGAGCAGTACTTC	CASSPPRRELAYEQYF
12	NA	NA	TRBV6-1	TRBJ2-7	TGTGCCCTCTCCGGGGAGGCCCACGAGCAGTACTTC	CALSGEAHEQYF
13	NA	NA	TRBV11-2	TRBJ1-1	TGTGCCAGCACCGGGACAATGGACACTGAAGCTTTCTTT	CASTGTMDTEAFF
15	TRBD2	NA	TRBV11-1	TRBJ2-1	TGTGCCAGCAGCGTCGGTCTAGCGGCGATCAATGAGCAGTTCTTC	CASSVGLAAINEQFF
12	NA	NA	TRBV2	TRBJ1-5	TGTGCCAGCAGACAGGGCGGGCAGCCCCAGCATTTT	CASRQGGQPQHF
14	TRBD2	once	TRBV19	TRBJ2-1	TGTGCCAGTACCCCACTAGCGGCCCACAATGAGCAGTTCTTC	CASTPLAAHNEQFF
12	NA	many	TRBV2	TRBJ2-1	TGTGCCCTACCCCGGGGGTTAGCCAAGCAGTTCTTC	CALPRGLAKQFF
11	NA	NA	TRBV27	TRBJ2-1	TGTGCCAGCAGTTGGGCCAATGAGCAGTTCTTC	CASSWANEQFF
18	TRBD1	NA	TRBV9	TRBJ1-1	TGTGCCAGCAGCGTAGTAGGTGGGACAGGGGGCTGGGGCACTGAAGCTTTCTTT	CASSVVGGTGGWGTEAFF
15	TRBD2	NA	TRBV5-6	TRBJ2-1	TGTGCCAGCAGCACCGTCGGCCTAGCGGGGACTGAGCAGTTCTTC	CASSTVGLAGTEQFF
12	NA	NA	TRBV18	TRBJ2-7	TGTGCCAGCTCATCCAAATTGTACGAGCAGTACTTC	CASSSKLYEQYF
14	NA	NA	TRBV7-2	TRBJ1-4	TGTGCCAGCAGAATCAACCGCGGGAGTGAAAAACTGTTTTTT	CASRINRGSEKLFF
15	TRBD2	once	TRBV5-1	TRBJ2-1	TGCGCCACCTACCCTAGCGGGGGGTCATACAATGAGCAGTTCTTC	CATYPSGGSYNEQFF
14	TRBD1	once	TRBV9	TRBJ1-2	TGTGCCAGCAGCGTATCGGGACAGGGGGTCGGCTACACCTTC	CASSVSGQGVGYTF